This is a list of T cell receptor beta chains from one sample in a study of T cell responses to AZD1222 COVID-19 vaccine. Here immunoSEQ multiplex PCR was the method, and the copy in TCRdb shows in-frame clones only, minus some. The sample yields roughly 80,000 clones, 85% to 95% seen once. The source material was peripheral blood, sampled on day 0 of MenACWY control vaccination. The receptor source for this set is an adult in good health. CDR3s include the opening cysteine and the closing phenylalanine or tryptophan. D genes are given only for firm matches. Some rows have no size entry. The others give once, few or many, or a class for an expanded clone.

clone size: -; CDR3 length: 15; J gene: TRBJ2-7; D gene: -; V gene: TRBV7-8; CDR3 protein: CASSLDGRSSYEQYF; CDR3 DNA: TGTGCCAGCAGCTTAGACGGCAGGAGCTCCTACGAGCAGTACTTC
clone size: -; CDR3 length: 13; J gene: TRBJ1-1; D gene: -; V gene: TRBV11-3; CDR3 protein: CASSLTANTEAFF; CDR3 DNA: TGTGCCAGCAGCTTGACGGCGAACACTGAAGCTTTCTTT
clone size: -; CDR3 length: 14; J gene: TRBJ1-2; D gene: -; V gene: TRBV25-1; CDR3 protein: CASSEPGENYGYTF; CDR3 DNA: TGTGCCAGCAGTGAGCCAGGGGAAAACTATGGCTACACCTTC
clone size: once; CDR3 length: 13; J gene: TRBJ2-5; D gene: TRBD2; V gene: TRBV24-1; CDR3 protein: CATSVAGVETQYF; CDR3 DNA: TGTGCCACCAGTGTGGCGGGAGTGGAGACCCAGTACTTC
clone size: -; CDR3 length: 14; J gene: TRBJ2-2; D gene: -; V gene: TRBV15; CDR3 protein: CATNEGATTGELFF; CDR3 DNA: TGTGCCACCAATGAGGGAGCTACCACCGGGGAGCTGTTTTTT
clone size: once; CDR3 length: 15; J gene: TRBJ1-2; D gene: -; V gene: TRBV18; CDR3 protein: CASSGSSGAIYGYTF; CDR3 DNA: TGTGCCAGCTCAGGCAGTTCTGGGGCCATCTATGGCTACACCTTC
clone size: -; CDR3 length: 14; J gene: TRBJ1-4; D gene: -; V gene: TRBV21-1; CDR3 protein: CASSKEGPREKLFF; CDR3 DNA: TGTGCCAGCAGCAAAGAGGGGCCGAGGGAAAAACTGTTTTTT
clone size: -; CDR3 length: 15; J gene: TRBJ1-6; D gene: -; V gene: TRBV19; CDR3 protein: CASRRRGLDNSPLHF; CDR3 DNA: TGTGCCAGTAGGCGTCGGGGACTCGATAATTCACCCCTCCACTTT
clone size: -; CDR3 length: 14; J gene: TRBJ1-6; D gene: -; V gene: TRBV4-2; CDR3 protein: CASSQDKGDSPLHF; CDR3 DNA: TGTGCCAGCAGCCAAGATAAGGGGGACTCACCCCTCCACTTT
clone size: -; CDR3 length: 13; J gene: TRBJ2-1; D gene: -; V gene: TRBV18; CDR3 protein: CASSSGQDNEQFF; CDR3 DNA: TGTGCCAGCTCGTCGGGGCAGGACAATGAGCAGTTCTTC
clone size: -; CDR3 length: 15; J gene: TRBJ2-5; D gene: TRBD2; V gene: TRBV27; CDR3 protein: CASSFREGVGETQYF; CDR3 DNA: TGTGCCAGCAGTTTCCGGGAGGGGGTAGGAGAGACCCAGTACTTC
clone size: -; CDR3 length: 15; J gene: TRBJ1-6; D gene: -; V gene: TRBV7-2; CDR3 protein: CASSFGGVGNSPLHF; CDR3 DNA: TGTGCCAGCAGCTTTGGAGGGGTCGGTAATTCACCCCTCCACTTT
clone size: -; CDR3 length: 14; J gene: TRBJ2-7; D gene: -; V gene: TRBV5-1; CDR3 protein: CASSLVGAAYEQYF; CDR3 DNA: TGCGCCAGCAGCTTGGTGGGGGCGGCCTACGAGCAGTACTTC
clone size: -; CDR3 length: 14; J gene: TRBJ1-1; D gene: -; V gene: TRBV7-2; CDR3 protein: CASSLYFEVTGAFF; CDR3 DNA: TGTGCCAGCAGCTTATATTTTGAAGTTACTGGGGCTTTCTTT
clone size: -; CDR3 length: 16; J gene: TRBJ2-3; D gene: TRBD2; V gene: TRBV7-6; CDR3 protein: CASSSIAGGSVDTQYF; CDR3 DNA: TGTGCCAGCAGCTCAATAGCGGGAGGTTCGGTAGATACGCAGTATTTT
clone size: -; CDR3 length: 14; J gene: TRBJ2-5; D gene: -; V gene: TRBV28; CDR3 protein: CASSLIDNTETQYF; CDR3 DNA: TGTGCCAGCAGTTTAATCGACAATACGGAGACCCAGTACTTC
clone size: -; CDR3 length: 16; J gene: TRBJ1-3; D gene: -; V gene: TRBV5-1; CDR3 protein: CASSLAGATGGNTIYF; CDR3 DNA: TGCGCCAGCAGCTTGGCTGGGGCCACGGGTGGAAACACCATATATTTT
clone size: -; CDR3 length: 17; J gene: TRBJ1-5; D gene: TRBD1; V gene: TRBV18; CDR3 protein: CASSPQGGQPENQPQHF; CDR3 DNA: TGTGCCAGCTCACCCCAAGGGGGACAGCCGGAAAATCAGCCCCAGCATTTT
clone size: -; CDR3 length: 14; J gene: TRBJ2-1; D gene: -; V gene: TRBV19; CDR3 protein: CASTPAQGNNEQFF; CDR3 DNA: TGTGCCAGTACCCCAGCCCAGGGTAACAATGAGCAGTTCTTC
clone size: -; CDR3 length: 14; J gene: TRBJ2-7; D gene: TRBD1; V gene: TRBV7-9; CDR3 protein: CASSSDRASYEQYF; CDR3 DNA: TGTGCCAGCAGCTCCGACAGGGCTTCCTACGAGCAGTACTTC
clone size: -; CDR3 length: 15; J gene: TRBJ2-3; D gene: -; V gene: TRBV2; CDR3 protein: CASSPGRKSPDTQYF; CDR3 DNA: TGTGCCAGCAGTCCGGGACGTAAAAGCCCAGATACGCAGTATTTT
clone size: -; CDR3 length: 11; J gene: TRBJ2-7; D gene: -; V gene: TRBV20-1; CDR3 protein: CSAYRPYEQYF; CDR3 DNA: TGCAGTGCTTACCGGCCTTACGAGCAGTACTTC
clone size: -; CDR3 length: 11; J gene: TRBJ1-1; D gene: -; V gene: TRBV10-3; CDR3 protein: CAISEGAEAFF; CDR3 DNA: TGTGCCATCAGTGAGGGTGCTGAAGCTTTCTTT
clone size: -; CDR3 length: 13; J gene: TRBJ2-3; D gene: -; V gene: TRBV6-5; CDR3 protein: CASHSREADTQYF; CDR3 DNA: TGTGCCAGTCACTCGAGGGAGGCAGATACGCAGTATTTT
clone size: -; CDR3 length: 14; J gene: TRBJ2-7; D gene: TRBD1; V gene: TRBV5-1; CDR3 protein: CASSLAGQVYEQYF; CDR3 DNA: TGCGCCAGCAGCTTGGCCGGACAGGTCTACGAGCAGTACTTC
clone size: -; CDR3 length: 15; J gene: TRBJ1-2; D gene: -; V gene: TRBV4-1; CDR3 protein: CASSQDRGMSYGYTF; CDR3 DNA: TGCGCCAGCAGCCAGGACCGGGGGATGAGCTATGGCTACACCTTC
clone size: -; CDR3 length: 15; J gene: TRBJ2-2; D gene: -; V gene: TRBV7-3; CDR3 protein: CASSSQQGNTGELFF; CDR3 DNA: TGTGCCAGCAGCTCGCAACAGGGAAACACCGGGGAGCTGTTTTTT
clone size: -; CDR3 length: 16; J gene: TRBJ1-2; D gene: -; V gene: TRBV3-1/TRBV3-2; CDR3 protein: CASSPNGTTGQGGYTF; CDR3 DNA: TGTGCCAGCAGCCCTAACGGTACGACGGGTCAGGGGGGCTACACCTTC
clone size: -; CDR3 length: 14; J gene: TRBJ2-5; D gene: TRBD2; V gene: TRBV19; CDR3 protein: CASRPRGAGETQYF; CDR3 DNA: TGTGCCAGCCGTCCGCGGGGGGCCGGGGAGACCCAGTACTTC
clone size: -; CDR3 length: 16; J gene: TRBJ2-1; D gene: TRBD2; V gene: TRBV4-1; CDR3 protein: CASSLQPPGLGNEQFF; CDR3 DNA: TGCGCCAGCAGCCTCCAGCCTCCGGGACTAGGGAATGAGCAGTTCTTC
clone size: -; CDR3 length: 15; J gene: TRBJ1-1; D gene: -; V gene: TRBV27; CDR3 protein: CASSLRRPQNTEAFF; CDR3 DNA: TGTGCCAGCAGTCTCAGACGACCGCAGAACACTGAAGCTTTCTTT
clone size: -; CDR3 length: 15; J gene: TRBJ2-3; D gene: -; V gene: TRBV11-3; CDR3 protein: CASSSSPDRTDTQYF; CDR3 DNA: TGTGCCAGCAGCTCATCCCCCGACAGGACAGATACGCAGTATTTT
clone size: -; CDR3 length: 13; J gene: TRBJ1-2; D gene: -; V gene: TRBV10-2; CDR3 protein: CASSEQGPYGYTF; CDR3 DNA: TGCGCCAGCAGTGAGCAGGGACCCTATGGCTACACCTTC
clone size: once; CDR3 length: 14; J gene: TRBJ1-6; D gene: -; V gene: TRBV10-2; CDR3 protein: CASSWDLSAVPLHF; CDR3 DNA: TGCGCCAGCAGTTGGGACCTTTCGGCTGTACCCCTCCACTTT
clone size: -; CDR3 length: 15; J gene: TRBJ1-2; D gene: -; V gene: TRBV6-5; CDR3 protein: CASSPLGLSVQGYTF; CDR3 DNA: TGTGCCAGCAGCCCCTTAGGCCTATCGGTCCAGGGCTACACCTTC
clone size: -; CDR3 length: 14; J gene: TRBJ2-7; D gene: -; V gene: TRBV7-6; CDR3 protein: CASSSTGRSYEQYF; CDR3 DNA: TGTGCCAGCAGCTCTACGGGACGCTCCTACGAGCAGTACTTC
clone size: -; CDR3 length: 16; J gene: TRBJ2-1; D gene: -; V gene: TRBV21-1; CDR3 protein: CASSQRLAVFYNEQFF; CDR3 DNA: TGTGCCAGCAGTCAAAGACTAGCGGTCTTTTACAATGAGCAGTTCTTC
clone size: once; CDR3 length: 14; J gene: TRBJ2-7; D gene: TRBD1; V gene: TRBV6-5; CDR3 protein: CASSQGAGRDEQYF; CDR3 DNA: TGTGCCAGCAGCCAGGGGGCGGGTCGGGACGAGCAGTACTTC
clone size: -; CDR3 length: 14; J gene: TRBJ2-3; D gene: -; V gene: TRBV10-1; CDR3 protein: CASSDMSGTDTQYF; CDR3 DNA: TGCGCCAGCAGTGATATGTCAGGAACAGATACGCAGTATTTT
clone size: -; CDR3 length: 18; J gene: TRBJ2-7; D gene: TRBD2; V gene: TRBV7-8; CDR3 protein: CASSLAGGTRAGAYEQYF; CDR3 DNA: TGTGCCAGCAGCTTAGCAGGTGGGACCCGGGCGGGAGCCTACGAGCAGTACTTC
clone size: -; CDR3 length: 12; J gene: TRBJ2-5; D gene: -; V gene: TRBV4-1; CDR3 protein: CASSQLWETQYF; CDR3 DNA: TGCGCCAGCAGCCAGTTATGGGAGACCCAGTACTTC
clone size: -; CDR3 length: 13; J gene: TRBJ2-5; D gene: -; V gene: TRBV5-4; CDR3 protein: CASSLSGQETQYF; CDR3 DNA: TGTGCCAGCAGCTTGTCGGGCCAAGAGACCCAGTACTTC
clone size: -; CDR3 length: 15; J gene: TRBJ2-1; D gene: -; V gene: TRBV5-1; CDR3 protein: CASSSGLVGYNEQFF; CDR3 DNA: TGCGCCAGCAGCTCTGGACTGGTTGGGTACAATGAGCAGTTCTTC
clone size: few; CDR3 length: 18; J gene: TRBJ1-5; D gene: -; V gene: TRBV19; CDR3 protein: CASRTRPAGYTSGQPQHF; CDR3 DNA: TGTGCCAGTAGAACCCGCCCAGCGGGCTACACCTCCGGTCAGCCCCAGCATTTT